Listed here are 32 T cell receptor beta chains from one sample, sequenced in a study of blood T cell repertoires in COVID-19. Produced via immunoSEQ multiplex PCR; TCRdb's table is partial and in-frame only. The sample lists approximately 100,000 clones; 91% were seen once. The sequencing sample was made of peripheral blood. The source is a man aged 45 to 65 with acute or convalescent COVID-19.

The chain recombines TRBV19 with TRBJ1-5; 7 bases match TRBD1. The V segment lost 6 bases and the J segment 2 bases; nucleotides outside the gene matches: 10. The CDR3 covers 16 residues. Germline CDR1 LNHDA, CDR2 SQIVND (reference sequence). CDR3 region: CASRYRGARGNQPQHF. CDR3 DNA: TGTGCCAGTAGGTACAGGGGAGCACGGGGCAATCAGCCCCAGCATTTT. The whole variable domain, remainder taken from reference TRBV19 and TRBJ1-5, is DGGITQSPKYLFRKEGQNVTLSCEQNLNHDAMYWYRQDPGQGLRLIYYSQIVNDFQKGDIAEGYSVSREKKESFPLTVTSAQKNPTAFYLCASRYRGARGNQPQHFGDGTRLSIL.

This clone appeared a single time. The chain joins TRBV29-1 to TRBJ1-3, with D uncertain. The CDR3 has 12 residues. The V end lost 4 bases, the J end lost 0 bases, and 4 bases lay between the germline ends. The germline CDR1 and CDR2 sequences are SQVTM and ANQGSEA. The CDR3 region is CSVVSSGNTIYF. The CDR3, as DNA: TGCAGCGTTGTGAGCTCTGGAAACACCATATATTTT.

This clone was recorded a few times. This chain uses TRBV2 with TRBJ1-4; D may be TRBD1 (5 bases). The germline V gene encodes CDR1 SNHLY and CDR2 FYNNEI. This CDR3 comprises 13 residues. Trimming pared 8 bases from V and 4 bases from J, leaving 11 bases between. The DNA of the CDR3 is TGTGCCAGCCGGAGACAGAGTAATGAAAAACTGTTTTTT. Residues: CASRRQSNEKLFF.

The chain links TRBV30 to TRBJ1-4; perhaps TRBD1 as D (6 bases). V shed 2 bases and J shed 4 bases, with 11 bases lying between them. Germline V gene lookup returns CDR1 GTSNPN and CDR2 SVGIG (reference sequence). CDR3 length: 14 residues. CDR3 sequence: CAWSMDSLNEKLFF. As DNA, the CDR3 is TGTGCCTGGAGTATGGACAGCCTTAATGAAAAACTGTTTTTT. The full variable domain, its missing parts supplied by reference TRBV30 and TRBJ1-4, is SQTIHQWPATLVQPVGSPLSLECTVEGTSNPNLYWYRQAAGRGLQLLFYSVGIGQISSEVPQNLSASRPQDRQFILSSKKLLLSDSGFYLCAWSMDSLNEKLFFGSGTQLSVL.

The V call is TRBV28, the J call TRBJ2-6; the match to TRBD1 covers 11 bases. CDR1 is MDHEN, CDR2 SYDVKM, per germline. V was pared by 6 bases and J by 2 bases, with 6 bases of the junction left unmatched. This CDR3 has 17 amino acids. CDR3 residues: CASRSGQGVAGANVLTF. The CDR3 nucleotides are TGTGCCAGCAGATCGGGACAGGGGGTTGCTGGGGCCAACGTCCTGACTTTC.

The chain joins TRBV21-1 to TRBJ2-1; the table names TRBD2, a call not compared with the DNA. TRBV21-1 is a pseudogene locus. The CDR3 has 15 residues. The chain's CDR3 is CASSCRLAGNNEQFF. DNA of the CDR3: TGTGCCAGCAGCTGCCGACTAGCGGGGAACAATGAGCAGTTCTTC.

V usage is TRBV6-5 and J usage is TRBJ2-7; D uncertain. Trimming stripped 6 bases from V and 0 bases from J, with 12 bases between. Germline CDR1 is MNHEY and CDR2 is SVGAGI. The CDR3 runs 14 residues. In DNA form, the CDR3 reads TGTGCCAGCAGACCTATAGCTAGCTCCTACGAGCAGTACTTC. It specifies CASRPIASSYEQYF.

The genes are TRBV9 and TRBJ1-1, with TRBD1 matching 7 bases. The CDR3 length is 14 residues. Germline CDR1 and CDR2: SGDLS and YYNGEE. V lost 4 bases to trimming and J lost 5 bases; unmatched junction nucleotides: 8. The CDR3 is CASSTRQGGTEAFF. CDR3 nucleotide sequence: TGTGCCAGCAGCACCCGACAGGGTGGGACTGAAGCTTTCTTT.

The V gene is TRBV5-6, the J gene TRBJ2-2; 7 bases line up with TRBD1. CDR1 and CDR2 from the germline V gene are SGHDT and YYEEEE. Unmatched junction bases numbered 6, after V lost 4 bases and J lost 6 bases. The CDR3 runs to 14 residues. Here the CDR3 reads CASSVTGVPGELFF. CDR3 nucleotides: TGTGCCAGCAGCGTCACAGGGGTGCCCGGGGAGCTGTTTTTT.

This chain joins TRBV6-6 and TRBJ1-1, with D unclear. V gave up 2 bases and J gave up 6 bases, with 10 bases separating them. Germline assignment: CDR1 MNHNY and CDR2 SVGAGI (reference sequence). The CDR3 has 13 amino acids. CDR3: CASSYAAGAEAFF. CDR3 coding DNA: TGTGCCAGCAGTTACGCGGCGGGCGCTGAAGCTTTCTTT.

Here the CDR3 reads CASSPEEGRAQEEKLFF. CDR3 DNA sequence: TGTGCCAGCAGCCCAGAGGAGGGGAGGGCGCAGGAAGAAAAACTGTTTTTT. The gene calls are TRBV3-1 (or the pseudogene TRBV3-2) and TRBJ1-4; weak D call: TRBD1 (5 bases). This CDR3 is 17 amino acids long. CDR1 LGHDT and CDR2 YNNKEL come from the germline V gene (reference sequence). The V gene lost 4 bases and the J gene lost 8 bases, with 23 bases spanning the gap.

The rearrangement links TRBV18 to TRBJ1-2; TRBD1 is a possible D gene (6 bases). The V and J ends lost 4 bases and 7 bases respectively, with 13 bases between them. This CDR3 contains 13 residues. Germline assignment: CDR1 KGHSH and CDR2 LQKENI. The CDR3 spells CASSQDRKSGYTF. The DNA of the CDR3 is TGTGCCAGCTCACAGGACAGAAAGAGTGGCTACACCTTC.

The chain joins TRBV6-5 to TRBJ2-5, with 10 bases identical to TRBD1. Germline V gene data show CDR1 as MNHEY and CDR2 as SVGAGI. V lost 4 bases and J lost 10; bases outside the gene matches: 6. CDR3 length: 13 residues. DNA for the CDR3: TGTGCCAGCAGTTCCGATGGGGACAGGGGCCAGTACTTC. It codes for CASSSDGDRGQYF.

This clone appeared a single time. The chain has TRBV27 and TRBJ1-2; D ambiguous. The CDR3 covers 17 residues. The V end lost 1 base, the J end lost 2 bases, and 17 bases lay between the germline ends. CDR1 is MNHEY, CDR2 SMNVEV, per germline (reference sequence). As DNA, the CDR3 is TGTGCCAGCAGTTTATTGGCCAGCGCAACAATAAACTATGGCTACACCTTC. It encodes CASSLLASATINYGYTF.

CDR3 loop: CASSLVAGGMNEQYF. The CDR3 DNA reads TGTGCCAGCAGCTTAGTGGCGGGGGGTATGAACGAGCAGTACTTC. V usage is TRBV7-2 and J usage is TRBJ2-7, with 8 nucleotides matching TRBD2. After removal of 1 base from V and 5 bases from J, the junction contained 7 bases not matched to a gene. The CDR3 is made up of 15 amino acids. Germline V gives CDR1 SGHTA, CDR2 FQGNSA.

The rearrangement joins TRBV7-2 to TRBJ2-1, with 9 nucleotides matching TRBD1. CDR3 size: 15 residues. Trimming took 4 bases from V and 5 from J; bases not matched to a gene: 6. Germline-derived CDR1 and CDR2 are SGHTA and FQGNSA. As DNA, the CDR3 is TGTGCCAGCAGCTACCAGACAGGGGGAAACAATGAGCAGTTCTTC. Encoded protein: CASSYQTGGNNEQFF.

This clone has a handful of counts. The chain couples TRBV7-9 to TRBJ1-2; a weak D match, TRBD1 (5 bases). This CDR3 is built from 12 residues. With 5 bases removed from V and 4 bases from J, the gap between germline ends came to 8 bases. Germline loops: CDR1 SEHNR, CDR2 FQNEAQ (reference sequence). DNA of the CDR3: TGTGCCAGCAGCCCGGACACCTATGGCTACACCTTC. Translation: CASSPDTYGYTF.

The chain carries TRBV11-3 and TRBJ1-1; D remains unclear. This CDR3 has 17 amino acids. V lost 1 base and J lost 1, with 16 bases in between. Germline values: CDR1 SGHNT, CDR2 YENEEA. The CDR3 sequence: CASSLVSSHSTNTEAFF. CDR3 nucleotide sequence: TGTGCCAGCAGCTTAGTCTCCTCCCACAGTACGAACACTGAAGCTTTCTTT.

The rearrangement links TRBV9 to TRBJ2-3; 12 bases match TRBD2. The CDR3 spans 17 residues. Germline CDR1 reads SGDLS; CDR2 reads YYNGEE. J gave up 7 bases and V 0 bases, and 9 bases lay outside the gene matches. The CDR3 here is CASSVAGSSGGAHTQYF. The CDR3 DNA follows: TGTGCCAGCAGCGTAGCTGGGTCTAGCGGGGGGGCACATACGCAGTATTTT. Looking up the rest from reference TRBV9 and TRBJ2-3 gives the full variable domain: DSGVTQTPKHLITATGQRVTLRCSPRSGDLSVYWYQQSLDQGLQFLIQYYNGEERAKGNILERFSAQQFPDLHSELNLSSLELGDSALYFCASSVAGSSGGAHTQYFGPGTRLTVL.

The chain links TRBV7-6 to TRBJ1-3; 8 bases map to TRBD1. The CDR3 runs 18 residues. V trimming: 4 bases; J trimming: 0 bases; junction bases outside the gene matches: 11. The germline gives CDR1 SGHVS, CDR2 FNYEAQ. This CDR3 is CASSSANQGAHSGNTIYF. In DNA, the CDR3 is TGTGCCAGCAGCTCGGCGAACCAGGGGGCACACTCTGGAAACACCATATATTTT.

This clone was seen only once. Here the CDR3 reads CASTNGTASYNSPLHF. Here the CDR3 DNA reads TGTGCCAGCACCAACGGGACAGCCTCTTATAATTCACCCCTCCACTTT. The chain employs TRBV13 and TRBJ1-6, with TRBD1 matching over 7 bases. With 7 bases clipped from V and 4 bases from J, the junction kept 10 bases outside the gene matches. The CDR3 is 16 residues long. Germline CDR1 and CDR2: PRHDT and FYEKMQ (reference sequence).

The rearrangement joins TRBV24-1 to TRBJ1-1; TRBD1 is a possible D gene (5 bases). This CDR3 comprises 13 residues. V shed 9 bases and J shed 0 bases, with 10 bases lying between them. Per germline, CDR1 KGHDR and CDR2 SFDVKD. In DNA, the CDR3 is TGTGCCACCCGGGGGTTCGTGAACACTGAAGCTTTCTTT. This translates into CATRGFVNTEAFF.

This clone has more than one count but fewer than ten. The gene calls are TRBV20-1 and TRBJ2-7; 7 positions agree with TRBD2. Germline-derived CDR1 and CDR2 are DFQATT and SNEGSKA (reference sequence). This CDR3 spans 11 amino acids. With 1 base clipped from V and 12 bases from J, the junction kept 6 bases outside the gene matches. CDR3: CSARGQRDRYF. The CDR3 region has the DNA TGCAGTGCTAGAGGGCAGCGGGACCGGTACTTC.

CDR3 protein: CASSRMQGSSGNTIYF. In nucleotides, the CDR3 is TGTGCCAGCAGCCGAATGCAGGGATCCTCTGGAAACACCATATATTTT. J is TRBJ1-3 and V is TRBV3-1 (or the pseudogene TRBV3-2), with a tentative D call TRBD1 (5 bases). This CDR3 is 16 amino acids long. V lost 4 bases to trimming and J lost 0 bases, with 13 bases between them. Germline V gene data show CDR1 as LGHDT and CDR2 as YNNKEL (reference sequence).

The chain joins TRBV19 to TRBJ2-7; 8 bases are shared with TRBD1. CDR1 and CDR2 (germline): LNHDA, SQIVND (reference sequence). V trimming: 5 bases; J trimming: 2 bases; junction bases outside the gene matches: 11. This CDR3 comprises 16 residues. The CDR3 reads CASSPTRTGFPYEQYF. The DNA for the CDR3 is TGTGCCAGTAGTCCCACGAGGACAGGGTTTCCCTACGAGCAGTACTTC.

V usage is TRBV18 and J usage is TRBJ2-7; the match to TRBD1 covers 11 bases. Trimming removed 3 bases from V and 4 bases from J; junction bases left unmatched: 5. The CDR3 is 15 residues long. Germline values: CDR1 KGHSH, CDR2 LQKENI. The CDR3 region is CASSPKGQGGYEQYF. CDR3 nucleotides: TGTGCCAGCTCACCTAAGGGACAGGGGGGTTACGAGCAGTACTTC.

The J gene is TRBJ1-1, the V gene TRBV7-9; D might be TRBD1 (5 bases). CDR1 SEHNR and CDR2 FQNEAQ come from the germline V gene (reference sequence). The V end was cut by 3 bases, the J end by 1 base, with 9 bases between. The CDR3 covers 14 residues. This chain's CDR3 is CASSFQTENTEAFF. The CDR3 region has the DNA TGTGCCAGCAGCTTCCAGACAGAGAACACTGAAGCTTTCTTT.

The chain uses TRBV6-6 and TRBJ2-2; D possibly corresponds to TRBD1 (5 bases). The CDR3 runs to 15 residues. Per the germline V gene, CDR1 is MNHNY and CDR2 is SVGAGI (reference sequence). Trimming left V 6 bases short and J 7 bases short, with 18 bases between. The CDR3 region is CASSPPAGWDGELFF. The CDR3 region has the DNA TGTGCCAGCAGCCCCCCGGCAGGGTGGGACGGGGAGCTGTTTTTT.

The chain couples TRBV19 to TRBJ2-6, with D possibly matching TRBD2 (5 bases). The germline V gene has CDR1 LNHDA and CDR2 SQIVND (reference sequence). Trimming took 6 bases from V and 2 from J, leaving 5 bases between them. This CDR3 has 13 residues. The CDR3 bases are TGTGCCAGTAGGAGGGCTGGGGCCAACGTCCTGACTTTC. Its translation is CASRRAGANVLTF.

This chain uses TRBV3-1 (or the pseudogene TRBV3-2) with TRBJ1-3; 8 bases line up with TRBD1. Germline CDR1 and CDR2: LGHDT and YNNKEL (reference sequence). V trimming: 4 bases; J trimming: 0 bases; junction bases outside the gene matches: 5. CDR3 size: 16 residues. The CDR3 sequence: CASSPGGAFSGNTIYF. CDR3 nucleotide sequence: TGTGCCAGCAGCCCAGGGGGCGCGTTCTCTGGAAACACCATATATTTT.

This chain links TRBV3-1 (or the pseudogene TRBV3-2) with TRBJ1-1; D may be TRBD1 (5 bases). The germline V and J ends were trimmed by 7 bases and 6 bases, with 15 bases remaining between them. CDR1 and CDR2 (germline): LGHDT, YNNKEL (reference sequence). The CDR3 is 13 residues long. Here the CDR3 reads CASTPKGGAEAFF. CDR3 sequence (DNA): TGTGCCAGCACCCCCAAGGGAGGGGCTGAAGCTTTCTTT.

The V gene is TRBV15, the J gene TRBJ1-1; 7 nucleotides align to TRBD1. This CDR3 is built from 16 residues. Trimming took 1 base from V and 4 from J; bases not matched to a gene: 9. From germline, CDR1 is LNHNV and CDR2 YYDKDF (reference sequence). The CDR3 here is CATSRGTGARGTEAFF. The DNA for the CDR3 is TGTGCCACCAGCAGAGGCACAGGGGCGAGAGGCACTGAAGCTTTCTTT.